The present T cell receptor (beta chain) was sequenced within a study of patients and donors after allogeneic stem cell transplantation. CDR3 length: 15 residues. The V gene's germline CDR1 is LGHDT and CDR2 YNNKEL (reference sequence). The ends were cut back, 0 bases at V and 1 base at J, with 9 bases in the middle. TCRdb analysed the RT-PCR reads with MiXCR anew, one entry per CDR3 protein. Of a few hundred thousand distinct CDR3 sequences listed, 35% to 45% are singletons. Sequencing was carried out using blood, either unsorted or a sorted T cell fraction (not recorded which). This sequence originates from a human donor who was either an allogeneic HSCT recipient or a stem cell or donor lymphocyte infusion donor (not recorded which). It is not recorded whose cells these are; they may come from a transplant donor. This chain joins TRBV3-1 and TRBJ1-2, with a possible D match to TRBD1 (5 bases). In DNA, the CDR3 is TGTGCCAGCAGCCAAGACGGGACGGTTAACTATGGCTACACCTTC. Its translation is CASSQDGTVNYGYTF.